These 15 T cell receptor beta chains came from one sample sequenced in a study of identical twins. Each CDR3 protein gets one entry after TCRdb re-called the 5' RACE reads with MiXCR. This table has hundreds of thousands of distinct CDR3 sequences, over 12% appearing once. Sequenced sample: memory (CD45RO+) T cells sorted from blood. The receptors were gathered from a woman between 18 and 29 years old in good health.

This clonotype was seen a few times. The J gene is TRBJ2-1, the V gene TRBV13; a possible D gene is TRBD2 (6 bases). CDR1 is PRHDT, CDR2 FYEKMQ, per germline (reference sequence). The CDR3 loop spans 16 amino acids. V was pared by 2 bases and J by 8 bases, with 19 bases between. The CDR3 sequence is CASSLRAGRHRDEQFF. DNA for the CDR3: TGTGCCAGCAGCTTAAGGGCAGGGAGGCACCGCGATGAGCAGTTCTTC.

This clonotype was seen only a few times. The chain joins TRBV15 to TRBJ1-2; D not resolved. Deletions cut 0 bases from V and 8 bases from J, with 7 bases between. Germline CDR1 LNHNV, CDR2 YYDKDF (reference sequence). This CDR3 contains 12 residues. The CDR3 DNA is TGTGCCACCAGCAGAGATTCGGGGGGCTACACCTTC. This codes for CATSRDSGGYTF.

The DNA for the CDR3 is TGTGCCAGCAGCTTAGATCTGGGGTATGAGCAGTTCTTC. It codes for CASSLDLGYEQFF. The V gene is TRBV11-3, the J gene TRBJ2-1; D remains ambiguous. The V gene's germline CDR1 is SGHNT and CDR2 YENEEA. V lost 0 bases and J 8 bases, leaving 8 bases between the germline ends. The length of the CDR3 is 13 residues.

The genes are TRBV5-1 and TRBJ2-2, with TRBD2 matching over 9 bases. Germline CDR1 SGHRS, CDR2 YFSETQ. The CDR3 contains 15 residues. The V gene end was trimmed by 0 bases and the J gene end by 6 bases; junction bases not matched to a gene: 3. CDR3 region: CASSLGSGGSGELFF. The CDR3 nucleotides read TGCGCCAGCAGCTTGGGCAGCGGGGGGTCCGGGGAGCTGTTTTTT.

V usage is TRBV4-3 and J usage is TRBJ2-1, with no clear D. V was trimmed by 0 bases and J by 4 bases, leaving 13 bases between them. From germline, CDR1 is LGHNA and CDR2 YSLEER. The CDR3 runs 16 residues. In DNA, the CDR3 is TGCGCCAGCAGCCAAGATCCGTCTATGGAGTACAATGAGCAGTTCTTC. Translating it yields CASSQDPSMEYNEQFF.

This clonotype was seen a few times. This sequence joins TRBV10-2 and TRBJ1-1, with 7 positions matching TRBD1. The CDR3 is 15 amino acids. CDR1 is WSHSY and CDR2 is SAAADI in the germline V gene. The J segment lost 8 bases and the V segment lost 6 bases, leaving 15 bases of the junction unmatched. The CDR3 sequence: CASSELKWDSSEAFF. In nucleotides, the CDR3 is TGCGCCAGCAGCGAACTTAAATGGGACAGTTCAGAAGCTTTCTTT.

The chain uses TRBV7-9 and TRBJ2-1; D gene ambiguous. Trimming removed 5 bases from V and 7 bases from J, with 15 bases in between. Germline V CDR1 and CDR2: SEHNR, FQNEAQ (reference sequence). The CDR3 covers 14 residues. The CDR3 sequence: CASSPRSSRNEQFF. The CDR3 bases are TGTGCCAGCAGCCCTAGGTCTAGTCGGAATGAGCAGTTCTTC.

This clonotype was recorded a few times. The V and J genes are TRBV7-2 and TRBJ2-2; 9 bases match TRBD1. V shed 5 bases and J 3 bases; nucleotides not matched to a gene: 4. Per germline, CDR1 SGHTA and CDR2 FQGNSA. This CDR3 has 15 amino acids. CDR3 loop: CASSTGQGYTGELFF. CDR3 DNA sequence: TGTGCCAGCAGCACCGGACAGGGGTACACCGGGGAGCTGTTTTTT.

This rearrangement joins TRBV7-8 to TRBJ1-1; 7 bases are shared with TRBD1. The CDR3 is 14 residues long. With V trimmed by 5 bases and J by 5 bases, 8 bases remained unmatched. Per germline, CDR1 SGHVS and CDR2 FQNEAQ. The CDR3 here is CASSPRQGRTEAFF. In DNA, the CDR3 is TGTGCCAGCAGCCCCCGACAGGGAAGGACTGAAGCTTTCTTT.

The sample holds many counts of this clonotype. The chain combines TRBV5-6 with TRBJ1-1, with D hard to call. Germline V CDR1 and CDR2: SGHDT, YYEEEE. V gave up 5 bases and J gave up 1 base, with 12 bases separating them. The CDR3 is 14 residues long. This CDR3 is CASSRGLGNTEAFF. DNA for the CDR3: TGTGCCAGCAGTAGAGGCCTGGGGAACACTGAAGCTTTCTTT.

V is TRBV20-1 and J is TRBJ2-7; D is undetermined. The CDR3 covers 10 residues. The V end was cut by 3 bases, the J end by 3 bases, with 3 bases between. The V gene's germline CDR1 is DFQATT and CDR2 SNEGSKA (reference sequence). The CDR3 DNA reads TGCAGTGCTAGGGTCTACGAGCAGTACTTC. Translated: CSARVYEQYF.

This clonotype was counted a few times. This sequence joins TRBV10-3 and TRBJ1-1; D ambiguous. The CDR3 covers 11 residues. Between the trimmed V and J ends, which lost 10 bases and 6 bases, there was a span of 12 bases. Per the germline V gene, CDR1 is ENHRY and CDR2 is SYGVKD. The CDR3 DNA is TGTGCCACCAGAATAGGCGCTGAAGCTTTCTTT. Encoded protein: CATRIGAEAFF.

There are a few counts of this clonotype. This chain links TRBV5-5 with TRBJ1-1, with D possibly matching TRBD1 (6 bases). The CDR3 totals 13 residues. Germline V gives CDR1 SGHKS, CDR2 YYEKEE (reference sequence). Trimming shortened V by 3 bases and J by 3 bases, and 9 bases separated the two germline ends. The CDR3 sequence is CASSSRGDTEAFF. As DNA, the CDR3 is TGTGCCAGCAGCTCGAGGGGGGACACTGAAGCTTTCTTT.

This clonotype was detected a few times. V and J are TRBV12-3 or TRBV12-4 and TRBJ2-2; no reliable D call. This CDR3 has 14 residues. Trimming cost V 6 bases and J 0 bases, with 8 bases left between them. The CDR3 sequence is CASRETPNTGELFF. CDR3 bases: TGTGCCAGCAGGGAGACACCGAACACCGGGGAGCTGTTTTTT.

The CDR3 DNA sequence: TGTGCCATCAGCGGGAGCGGGGAGACCCAGTACTTC. The encoded protein is CAISGSGETQYF. This chain joins TRBV10-3 and TRBJ2-5; D possibly corresponds to TRBD2 (6 bases). There are 12 residues in the CDR3. Germline V lookup: CDR1 ENHRY, CDR2 SYGVKD. V dropped 6 bases and J dropped 5 bases, with 10 bases sitting between them.